This T cell receptor beta chain was obtained from a study of human T cells and chemical hapten exposure. The CDR3 loop spans 15 amino acids. The germline V gene has CDR1 SGHDN and CDR2 FVKESK. Between the trimmed V and J ends, which lost 1 base and 6 bases, there was a span of 14 bases. The time point is: patch test 2, 6 weeks after DPC sensitization. Treatment of the sample: therapeutic diphenylcyclopropenone sensitization with weekly scalp DPC. Patches went on only after blood had been drawn each time. There are many counts of this clonotype. Its antigen is unidentified. Single cDNA molecules in the library carried unique molecular identifiers attached during preparation. TCRdb fed the RACE reads into MiXCR, producing one record per CDR3 protein. The sample yields roughly 30,000 distinct CDR3 sequences, 8.5% to 9.5% seen once. Notes on the study in general: The number of TCRs over 1 in 1000 frequency stayed unchanged after DPC. Counts of expanded TCRs (at PT1) showed a positive correlation with patch test score.

This TCR came from a man aged 25-40 years with alopecia areata. Some clones in this sample may be carry-over from other donors' samples. The chain couples TRBV14 to TRBJ2-3; a weak D match, TRBD2 (6 bases). The sequences come from whole blood, collected in connection with sensitization to the hapten diphenylcyclopropenone (DPC). CDR3 sequence reads: CASSQVGGSGDTQYF. Written as DNA, the CDR3 is TGTGCCAGCAGCCAAGTAGGAGGGTCCGGTGATACGCAGTATTTT.